This paragraph covers one TCR beta chain sequence. Trimming stripped 2 bases from V and 5 bases from J, with 9 bases between. Germline-derived CDR1 and CDR2 are MDHEN and SYDVKM. This CDR3 contains 13 residues. Using immunoSEQ multiplex PCR, the repertoire was profiled, and TCRdb retains in-frame clones only, with some absent. The sample lists roughly 130,000 clones, roughly 90% occurring once. The entry originates in a study of blood T cell repertoires in COVID-19. About the study: The United States, Italy and Spain were the sources of the acute and convalescent COVID-19 samples. In each case, the material was cDNA or gDNA derived from T cells, B-cell-depleted T cells, or PBMCs.

The clonotype was recovered from a man aged 60 to 69 with COVID-19, enrolled during active disease. The chain links TRBV28 to TRBJ2-5; a possible D gene is TRBD1 (6 bases). The source material was peripheral blood. The DNA of the CDR3 is TGTGCCAGCAGTTTACAGGGGCGGGAGACCCAGTACTTC. It codes for CASSLQGRETQYF.